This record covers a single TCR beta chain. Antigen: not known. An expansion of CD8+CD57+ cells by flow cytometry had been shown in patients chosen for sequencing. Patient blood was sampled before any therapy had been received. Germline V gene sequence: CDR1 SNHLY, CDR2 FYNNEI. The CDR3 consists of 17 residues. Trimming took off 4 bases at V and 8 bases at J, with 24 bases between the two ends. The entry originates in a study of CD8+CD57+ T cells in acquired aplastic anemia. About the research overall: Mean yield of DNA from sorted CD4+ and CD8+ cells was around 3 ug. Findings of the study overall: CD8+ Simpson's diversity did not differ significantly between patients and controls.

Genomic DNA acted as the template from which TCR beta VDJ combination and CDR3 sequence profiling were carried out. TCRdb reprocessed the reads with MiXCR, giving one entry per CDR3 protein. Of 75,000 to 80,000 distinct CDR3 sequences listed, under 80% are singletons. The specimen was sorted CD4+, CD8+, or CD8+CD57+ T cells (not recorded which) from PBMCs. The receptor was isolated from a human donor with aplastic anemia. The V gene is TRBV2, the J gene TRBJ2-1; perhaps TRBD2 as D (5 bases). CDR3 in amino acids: CASSGGVKTRLSDEQFF. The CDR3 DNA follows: TGTGCCAGCAGTGGGGGAGTAAAAACGAGGCTGAGTGATGAGCAGTTCTTC. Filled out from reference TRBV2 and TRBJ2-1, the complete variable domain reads EPEVTQTPSHQVTQMGQEVILRCVPISNHLYFYWYRQILGQKVEFLVSFYNNEISEKSEIFDDQFSVERPDGSNFTLKIRSTKLEDSAMYFCASSGGVKTRLSDEQFFGPGTRLTVL.